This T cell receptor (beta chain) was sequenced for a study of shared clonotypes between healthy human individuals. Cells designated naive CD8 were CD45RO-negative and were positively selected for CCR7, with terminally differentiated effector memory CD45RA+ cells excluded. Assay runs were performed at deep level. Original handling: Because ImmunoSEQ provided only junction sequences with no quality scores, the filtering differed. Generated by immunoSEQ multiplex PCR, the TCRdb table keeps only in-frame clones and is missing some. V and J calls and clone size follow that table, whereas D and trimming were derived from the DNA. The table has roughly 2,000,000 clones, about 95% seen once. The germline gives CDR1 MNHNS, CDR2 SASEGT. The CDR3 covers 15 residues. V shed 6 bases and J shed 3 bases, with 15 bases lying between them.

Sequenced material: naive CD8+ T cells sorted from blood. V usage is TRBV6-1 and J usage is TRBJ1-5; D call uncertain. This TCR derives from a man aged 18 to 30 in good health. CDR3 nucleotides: TGTGCCAGCAGGGGCGTGGATGCGCTCAATCAGCCCCAGCATTTT. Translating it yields CASRGVDALNQPQHF.